The 8 T cell receptor beta chains below all came from one sample that was sequenced in a study of cytomegalovirus exposure and HLA in healthy donors (dated by TCRdb to about 2017). The library was produced with the immunoSEQ multiplex PCR assay. The multiplex PCR relied on a mix of 60 forward primers for TCR Vbeta segments and 13 reverse primers for TCR Jbeta segments. The table was pulled from immuneACCESS by TCRdb, which kept in-frame rearrangements only. Such tables lose some clones; where checked, under half of the loss comes from unresolved V genes, and the rest has no known cause. The sample yields roughly 110,000 clones; about 75% were counted once. The top ten constitute about 12% of the sample. Sequencing was carried out using PBMCs. The receptor set was obtained from a woman in her forties in good health and CMV-seropositive.

The V and J genes are TRBV14 and TRBJ1-5, with 7 bases fitting TRBD1. The junction had 5 bases not matched to a gene; V was cut back by 6 bases and J by 6 bases. There are 13 residues in the CDR3. Germline V gene lookup returns CDR1 SGHDN and CDR2 FVKESK. CDR3 protein: CASRGDRVQPQHF. In nucleotides, the CDR3 is TGTGCCAGCAGAGGAGACAGGGTTCAGCCCCAGCATTTT. The full variable domain, completed using reference TRBV14 and TRBJ1-5, is EAGVTQFPSHSVIEKGQTVTLRCDPISGHDNLYWYRRVMGKEIKFLLHFVKESKQDESGMPNNRFLAERTGGTYSTLKVQPAELEDSGVYFCASRGDRVQPQHFGDGTRLSIL.

This clone was detected only once. V is TRBV5-1 and J is TRBJ2-1; tentative D call: TRBD2 (6 bases). This CDR3 is 14 amino acids long. Germline CDR1 SGHRS, CDR2 YFSETQ. The ends were cut back, 0 bases at V and 5 bases at J, with 9 bases in the middle. CDR3 nucleotides: TGCGCCAGCAGCTTGGTGGGCGGGGACAATGAGCAGTTCTTC. Translated, it gives CASSLVGGDNEQFF.

The chain recombines TRBV2 with TRBJ1-6; D is ambiguous. The CDR3 is 11 amino acids. The V gene lost 7 bases and the J gene lost 12 bases, with 10 bases spanning the gap. The V gene's germline CDR1 is SNHLY and CDR2 FYNNEI. The CDR3 region has the DNA TGTGCCAGCACTCTAGGTGGACCCCTCCACTTT. Amino acid sequence: CASTLGGPLHF.

This clone has more than one count but fewer than ten. V gene TRBV5-1 combines with J gene TRBJ2-2, with 12 bases lining up with TRBD1. This CDR3 has 17 residues. Germline-derived CDR1 and CDR2 are SGHRS and YFSETQ. V gave up 3 bases and J gave up 3 bases; unmatched junction bases: 6. The CDR3 DNA follows: TGCGCCAGCAGCTCGGGGACAGGGGGCCGGTACACCGGGGAGCTGTTTTTT. It is translated as CASSSGTGGRYTGELFF. The full variable domain, in which reference TRBV5-1 and TRBJ2-2 provide the parts outside the CDR3, is KAGVTQTPRYLIKTRGQQVTLSCSPISGHRSVSWYQQTPGQGLQFLFEYFSETQRNKGNFPGRFSGRQFSNSRSEMNVSTLELGDSALYLCASSSGTGGRYTGELFFGEGSRLTVL.

The V gene is TRBV5-4, the J gene TRBJ1-1; 9 bases are shared with TRBD1. The CDR3 runs 14 residues. Germline values: CDR1 SGHNT, CDR2 YYREEE (reference sequence). J was trimmed by 5 bases and V by 3 bases; bases with no gene match: 5. The CDR3 DNA reads as TGTGCCAGCAGCTCCGGGACAGGGAGGACTGAAGCTTTCTTT. Residues: CASSSGTGRTEAFF.

The J gene is TRBJ2-4, the V gene TRBV30; TRBD2 agrees at 7 bases. Per germline, CDR1 GTSNPN and CDR2 SVGIG (reference sequence). This CDR3 contains 13 residues. V was pared by 1 base and J by 3 bases, with 0 bases of the junction left unmatched. CDR3 region: CAWSGGGKNIQYF. The CDR3 DNA follows: TGTGCCTGGAGTGGGGGGGGCAAAAACATTCAGTACTTC.

This clone was picked up a small number of times. The CDR3 DNA reads TGTGCCAGCAGCTTAGTGGGTAACGGGGGCTACACCTTC. Translated: CASSLVGNGGYTF. The chain has TRBV7-2 and TRBJ1-2; D gene uncertain. The germline CDR1 and CDR2 sequences are SGHTA and FQGNSA. This CDR3 contains 13 residues. V lost 1 base and J lost 8, with 11 bases in between.

The chain links TRBV7-3 to TRBJ2-7; 10 bases agree with TRBD1. V lost 1 base and J lost 0; bases outside the gene matches: 6. The CDR3 sequence is 17 residues long. Germline-derived CDR1 and CDR2 are SGHTA and FQGTGA. DNA of the CDR3: TGTGCCAGCAGCTTAAACGGGACAGGGGTCGCCTCCTACGAGCAGTACTTC. Its translation is CASSLNGTGVASYEQYF.